One sample yielded the 17 T cell receptor beta chains listed below, sequenced in a study of shared clonotypes between healthy human individuals. Libraries were prepared by immunoSEQ multiplex PCR; TCRdb keeps only in-frame clonotypes and omits some of them. Of fewer than 1.4 million clones listed, approximately 80% are singletons. The specimen was memory CD4+ T cells from PBMCs. Sample subset: CD45RA-negative fraction. The receptors stem from a man aged 18 to 29 in good health. Some clones in this sample may be carry-over from other donors' samples.

The V and J genes are TRBV15 and TRBJ1-1; D call uncertain. Trimming stripped 7 bases from V and 6 bases from J, with 15 bases between. Germline V lookup: CDR1 LNHNV, CDR2 YYDKDF (reference sequence). The CDR3 has 13 amino acids. As DNA, the CDR3 is TGTGCCACCACCCAAGGCGGACGACCTGAAGCTTTCTTT. It translates to CATTQGGRPEAFF.

The rearrangement joins TRBV11-2 to TRBJ2-7, with 14 positions matching TRBD2. This CDR3 is 15 amino acids long. CDR1 SGHAT and CDR2 FQNNGV come from the germline V gene. Trimming removed 6 bases from V and 6 bases from J; junction bases left unmatched: 7. The CDR3 here is CASRTSGRAKVEQYF. The DNA for the CDR3 is TGTGCCAGCAGGACTAGCGGGAGGGCCAAGGTCGAGCAGTACTTC. The complete variable domain, with remaining parts taken from reference TRBV11-2 and TRBJ2-7, reads EAGVAQSPRYKIIEKRQSVAFWCNPISGHATLYWYQQILGQGPKLLIQFQNNGVVDDSQLPKDRFSAERLKGVDSTLKIQPAKLEDSAVYLCASRTSGRAKVEQYFGPGTRLTVT.

The chain employs TRBV5-4 and TRBJ1-5, with D hard to call. V lost 0 bases, J lost 4 bases, and 11 bases lay in between. Germline CDR1 SGHNT, CDR2 YYREEE (reference sequence). The CDR3 is 15 residues long. CDR3 region: CASSLAVAWNQPQHF. Here the CDR3 DNA reads TGTGCCAGCAGCTTGGCAGTAGCGTGGAATCAGCCCCAGCATTTT.

In the case of this clone: Other DNA sequences from this sample encode an identical CDR3 as well. The chain employs TRBV10-3 and TRBJ1-1, with D possibly TRBD1 on 5 matching bases. Per germline, CDR1 ENHRY and CDR2 SYGVKD. Between the trimmed V and J ends, which lost 6 bases and 5 bases, there was a span of 7 bases. The CDR3 spans 11 residues. CDR3 residues: CAISGGTEAFF. CDR3 nucleotide sequence: TGTGCCATCAGCGGGGGTACTGAAGCTTTCTTT.

This chain joins TRBV6-6 and TRBJ2-7; TRBD2 aligns across 7 bases. Germline V gene data show CDR1 as MNHNY and CDR2 as SVGAGI (reference sequence). CDR3 length: 14 amino acids. The V segment lost 3 bases and the J segment 3 bases; nucleotides outside the gene matches: 5. CDR3 coding DNA: TGTGCCAGCAGTTATGGGACTATGAGCTACGAGCAGTACTTC. This translates into CASSYGTMSYEQYF.

The rearrangement links TRBV11-2 to TRBJ1-2, with 10 nucleotides matching TRBD1. Trimming removed 0 bases from V and 1 base from J; junction bases left unmatched: 14. The CDR3 is made up of 20 amino acids. In germline, CDR1 is SGHAT, CDR2 FQNNGV. The CDR3 region is CASSLDGVYDRGQVNYGYTF. Here the CDR3 DNA reads TGTGCCAGCAGCTTAGATGGGGTGTATGACAGGGGGCAGGTTAACTATGGCTACACCTTC.

This clone was detected a few times. The chain has TRBV13 and TRBJ2-1; 10 bases map to TRBD2. V shed 2 bases, J shed 9 bases, and the junction held 10 bases outside the gene matches. The CDR3 runs 16 residues. Germline lookup yields CDR1 PRHDT and CDR2 FYEKMQ (reference sequence). The CDR3 DNA sequence: TGTGCCAGCAGCTTACTCCTAGCGGGAGTGAGTGGTGAGCAGTTCTTC. Translation: CASSLLLAGVSGEQFF. The whole variable domain, filled in from reference TRBV13 and TRBJ2-1, reads AAGVIQSPRHLIKEKRETATLKCYPIPRHDTVYWYQQGPGQDPQFLISFYEKMQSDKGSIPDRFSAQQFSDYHSELNMSSLELGDSALYFCASSLLLAGVSGEQFFGPGTRLTVL.

The count of this clone is one. The chain recombines TRBV7-9 with TRBJ1-2; D may be TRBD1 (5 bases). V lost 1 base, J lost 7 bases, and 22 bases lay in between. This CDR3 has 17 amino acids. CDR1 is SEHNR, CDR2 FQNEAQ, per germline (reference sequence). CDR3 residues: CASSLGLDTPWRAGYTF. The CDR3 DNA follows: TGTGCCAGCAGCTTAGGTCTGGACACCCCCTGGCGGGCTGGCTACACCTTC.

The chain links TRBV2 to TRBJ2-1; tentative D call: TRBD1 (5 bases). Germline CDR1 and CDR2: SNHLY and FYNNEI. The V gene lost 4 bases and the J gene lost 12 bases, with 10 bases spanning the gap. This CDR3 contains 11 residues. DNA for the CDR3: TGTGCCAGCAGTGCTCACCAGGGGCAGTTCTTC. This codes for CASSAHQGQFF.

This clone occurred many times. The chain is built from TRBV28 and TRBJ1-5; D is possibly TRBD1 (6 bases). This CDR3 has 13 amino acids. The V gene lost 7 bases and the J gene lost 3 bases, with 10 bases spanning the gap. Germline loops: CDR1 MDHEN, CDR2 SYDVKM. The CDR3 DNA sequence: TGTGCCAGCAAGACAGGAAACAATCAGCCCCAGCATTTT. Translating gives CASKTGNNQPQHF.

This clone has just one count. The rearrangement uses TRBV30 and TRBJ2-5, with D perhaps matching TRBD1 or TRBD2 (5 bases each). This CDR3 is 17 amino acids long. CDR1 and CDR2 from the germline V gene are GTSNPN and SVGIG (reference sequence). V lost 0 bases and J lost 5, with 22 bases in between. The CDR3 coding sequence is TGTGCCTGGAGTGTTACAGTTAAGGACAAGCGGCGGGAGACCCAGTACTTC. Translating it yields CAWSVTVKDKRRETQYF.

The genes are TRBV30 and TRBJ1-5; D remains unclear. In germline, CDR1 is GTSNPN, CDR2 SVGIG (reference sequence). The CDR3 runs 15 residues. V was clipped by 3 bases and J by 0 bases, with 12 bases between them. In nucleotides, the CDR3 is TGTGCCTGGAGCCCCAACTGGGATAGCAATCAGCCCCAGCATTTT. Protein: CAWSPNWDSNQPQHF.

The chain has TRBV28 and TRBJ2-7; 7 nucleotides line up with TRBD1. The V segment lost 1 base and the J segment 2 bases; nucleotides outside the gene matches: 8. Germline assignment: CDR1 MDHEN and CDR2 SYDVKM. The CDR3 has 16 residues. For the CDR3, the DNA is TGTGCCAGCAGTTTATCAGGGGGTACTACCACCTACGAGCAGTACTTC. Amino acid sequence: CASSLSGGTTTYEQYF.

The J gene is TRBJ1-1, the V gene TRBV27; D gene ambiguous. CDR1 is MNHEY and CDR2 is SMNVEV in the germline V gene (reference sequence). V was clipped by 3 bases and J by 0 bases, with 11 bases between them. The CDR3 covers 15 residues. The CDR3 DNA reads as TGTGCCAGCAGTTTCGGCTACAACATGAACACTGAAGCTTTCTTT. It translates to CASSFGYNMNTEAFF.

The chain links TRBV28 to TRBJ2-3; D possibly corresponds to TRBD2 (7 bases). The CDR3 covers 16 residues. In germline, CDR1 is MDHEN, CDR2 SYDVKM. Trimming took off 6 bases at V and 6 bases at J, with 22 bases between the two ends. CDR3: CASRGGRREFSDTQYF. In DNA form, the CDR3 reads TGTGCCAGCAGGGGGGGGCGGCGGGAGTTTTCCGATACGCAGTATTTT.

V usage is TRBV4-1 and J usage is TRBJ2-3, with 11 bases that match TRBD2. CDR1 and CDR2 from the germline V gene are MGHRA and YSYEKL. The junction had 3 bases not matched to a gene; V was cut back by 1 base and J by 6 bases. There are 15 residues in the CDR3. The DNA of the CDR3 is TGCGCCAGCAGCCAAGTGGCTAGCGGGAGGGATACGCAGTATTTT. Translated: CASSQVASGRDTQYF.

The chain links TRBV7-7 to TRBJ2-3; D possibly corresponds to TRBD2 (5 bases). CDR3 length equals 13 residues. Per the germline V gene, CDR1 is SSHAT and CDR2 is FNYEAQ (reference sequence). Trimming removed 6 bases from V and 4 bases from J, with 11 bases in between. CDR3 DNA: TGTGCCAGCAGTTCTTTCGGGGCAGATACGCAGTATTTT. Encoded protein: CASSSFGADTQYF.